Detailed here is one TCR beta chain. Residents of 24 US areas, aged roughly 18 to 89 years, made up the participants. This sample was taken from a study of blood T cell repertoires in COVID-19. In the source study's methods: Nucleated cell counts were estimated from reference gene primer amplification. Here immunoSEQ multiplex PCR was the method, and the copy in TCRdb shows in-frame clones only, minus some. V and J calls and clone size are those listed in that table; D and trimming were worked out from the DNA. The sample includes 310,000 or so clones, around 88% seen only once; the top ten take roughly 6.2%. Germline lookup yields CDR1 MNHEY and CDR2 SMNVEV (reference sequence). J lost 1 base, V lost 6 bases, and 6 bases had no gene match. This CDR3 is built from 17 residues.

Sequencing used PBMCs or T cells enriched from blood (not recorded which). The chain joins TRBV27 to TRBJ2-3; 14 bases align to TRBD2. This receptor was taken from a woman between 40 and 50 years old who had recovered from COVID-19. The CDR3 region has the DNA TGTGCCAGCAGGAGACTAGCGGGAGGGCGTCGCACAGATACGCAGTATTTT. Its protein product is CASRRLAGGRRTDTQYF.